The 10 T cell receptor gamma chains listed next were all sequenced from one sample in a study of gamma-delta T cells after stem cell transplantation. TCRdb called clones anew from the RT-PCR reads with CATT. The sample has 840 or so gamma-chain clones, around 5.7% seen once. Sequenced material: gamma-delta T cells. Receptors originate from a human donor. It is not recorded whose cells these are; they may come from a transplant donor.

As for this clone: It is likely a read error: a sequence one base away is far more abundant. Additional DNA sequences in this sample encode the identical CDR3. The V and J genes are TRGV9 and TRGJP. The CDR3 is 18 residues long. The J segment lost 6 bases and the V segment lost 4 bases, leaving 12 bases of the junction unmatched. Per germline, CDR1 GITISATS and CDR2 ISYDGTV (reference sequence). The CDR3 coding sequence is TGTGCCTTGTGGGAAGACCAGGGGGGAGAGTTGGGCAAAAAAATCAAGGTATTT. Its protein product is CALWEDQGGELGKKIKVF.

In this sample, this clone is hyperexpanded. Other DNA sequences within the sample encode an identical CDR3. The chain has TRGV9 and TRGJ1 or TRGJ2. The CDR3 contains 13 residues. CDR1 and CDR2 (germline): GITISATS, ISYDGTV (reference sequence). The trim removed 3 bases at V and 2 bases at J, leaving 4 bases unmatched. The CDR3 region is CALWEPYYYKKLF. In DNA form, the CDR3 reads TGTGCCTTGTGGGAGCCCTATTATTATAAGAAACTCTTT.

The chain combines TRGV9 with TRGJP. Unmatched junction bases numbered 8, after V lost 0 bases and J lost 6 bases. From germline, CDR1 is GITISATS and CDR2 ISYDGTV (reference sequence). CDR3 length equals 18 residues. The CDR3 sequence: CALWEVKVGELGKKIKVF. DNA of the CDR3: TGTGCCTTGTGGGAGGTGAAGGTGGGAGAGTTGGGCAAAAAAATCAAGGTATTT.

This clone came up a few times. TCRdb pairs this DNA with a much larger clone's protein that differs at residue 3, likely a read error; the protein shown was translated from the DNA. This sequence joins TRGV9 and TRGJP. Germline V gene sequence: CDR1 GITISATS, CDR2 ISYDGTV (reference sequence). This CDR3 comprises 17 residues. CDR3 sequence reads: CASWDREKELGKKIKVF. The CDR3 nucleotides read TGTGCCTCGTGGGATCGAGAAAAAGAGTTGGGCAAAAAAATCAAGGTATTT.

This clone appeared a few times. A much larger clone lies a single base off, so this may be a read error. Different DNA sequences within this sample yield the same CDR3. This rearrangement joins TRGV2 to TRGJP2. Germline V lookup: CDR1 EGSNGY, CDR2 YDSYNSKV. The CDR3 has 12 amino acids. CDR3 residues: CATWGGDWIKTF. The CDR3 DNA is TGCGCCACCTGGGGTGGTGATTGGATCAAGACGTTT.

In this sample, this clone is medium-sized. The chain carries TRGV9 and TRGJ1 or TRGJ2. Germline V lookup: CDR1 GITISATS, CDR2 ISYDGTV (reference sequence). This CDR3 contains 14 residues. V lost 2 bases and J lost 0; bases outside the gene matches: 4. Written as DNA, the CDR3 is TGTGCCTTGTGGGAGGATACGAATTATTATAAGAAACTCTTT. Protein sequence: CALWEDTNYYKKLF.

A note on this clone: Sequence at one end of the junction differs from germline and may be a read error. The J gene is TRGJP, the V gene TRGV9. CDR1 and CDR2 (germline): GITISATS, ISYDGTV (reference sequence). The CDR3 extends over 15 amino acids. The CDR3 loop reads CALWEQELGKKIEVF. As DNA, the CDR3 is TGTGCCTTGTGGGAACAAGAGTTGGGCAAAAAAATCGAGGTATTT.

In its sample, this clone was seen a few times. This chain joins TRGV9 and TRGJP. Germline CDR1 GITISATS, CDR2 ISYDGTV (reference sequence). Trimming removed 0 bases from V and 11 bases from J; junction bases left unmatched: 10. The CDR3 sequence is 17 residues long. CDR3 residues: CALWEVQGVLGKKIKVF. Here the CDR3 DNA reads TGTGCCTTGTGGGAGGTGCAGGGTGTGCTGGGCAAAAAAATCAAGGTATTT.

This clone was seen a handful of times. Given a far larger clone just one base away, this is likely a sequencing read error. CDR3 sequence: CALWDEELGKKIKVF. The CDR3 DNA sequence: TGTGCCTTGTGGGATGAAGAGTTGGGCAAAAAAATCAAGGTATTT. The chain recombines TRGV9 with TRGJP. The germline V gene encodes CDR1 GITISATS and CDR2 ISYDGTV (reference sequence). This CDR3 contains 15 residues. V lost 4 bases, J lost 5 bases, and 2 bases stayed unmatched.

This clone was detected only a few times. This sequence is one base from a far larger clone and is likely a read error. At the DNA level, this CDR3 is encoded by other sequences in the same sample as well. The chain recombines TRGV9 with TRGJ1 or TRGJ2. CDR3 length equals 13 residues. CDR1 GITISATS and CDR2 ISYDGTV come from the germline V gene (reference sequence). As DNA, the CDR3 is TGTGCCTTATGGGAGGTGTCTCATTATAAGAAACTCTTT. This gives the protein CALWEVSHYKKLF.